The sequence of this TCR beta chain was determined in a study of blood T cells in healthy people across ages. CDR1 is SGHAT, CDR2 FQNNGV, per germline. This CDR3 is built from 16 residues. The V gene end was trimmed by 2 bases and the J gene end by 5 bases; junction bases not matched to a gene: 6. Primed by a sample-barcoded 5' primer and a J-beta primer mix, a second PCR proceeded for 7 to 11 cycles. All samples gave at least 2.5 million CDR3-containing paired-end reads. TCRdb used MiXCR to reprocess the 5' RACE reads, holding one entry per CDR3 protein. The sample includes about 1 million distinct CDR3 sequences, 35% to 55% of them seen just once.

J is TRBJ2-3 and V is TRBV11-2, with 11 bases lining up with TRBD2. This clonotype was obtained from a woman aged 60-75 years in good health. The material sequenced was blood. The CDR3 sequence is CASSLLLAGVEDTQYF. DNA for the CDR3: TGTGCCAGCAGCTTATTACTAGCGGGAGTTGAAGATACGCAGTATTTT.